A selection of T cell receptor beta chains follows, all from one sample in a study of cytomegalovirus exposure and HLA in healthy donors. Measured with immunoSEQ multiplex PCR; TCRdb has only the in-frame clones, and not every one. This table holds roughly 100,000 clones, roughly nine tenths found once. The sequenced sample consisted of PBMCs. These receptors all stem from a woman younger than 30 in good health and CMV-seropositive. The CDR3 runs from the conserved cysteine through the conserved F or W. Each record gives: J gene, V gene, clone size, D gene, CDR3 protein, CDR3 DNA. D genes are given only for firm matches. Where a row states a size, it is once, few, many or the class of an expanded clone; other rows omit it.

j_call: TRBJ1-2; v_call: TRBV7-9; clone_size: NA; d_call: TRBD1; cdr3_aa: CASSFVPGQGGGYTF; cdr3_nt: TGTGCCAGCAGCTTTGTTCCGGGACAGGGTGGTGGCTACACCTTC
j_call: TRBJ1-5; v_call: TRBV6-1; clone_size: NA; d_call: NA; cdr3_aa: CASSTVGNQPQHF; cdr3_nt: TGTGCCAGCAGTACGGTCGGGAATCAGCCCCAGCATTTT
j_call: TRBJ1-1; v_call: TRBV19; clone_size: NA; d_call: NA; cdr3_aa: CATSRGPNTEAFF; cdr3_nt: TGTGCCACGAGCAGAGGGCCGAACACTGAAGCTTTCTTT
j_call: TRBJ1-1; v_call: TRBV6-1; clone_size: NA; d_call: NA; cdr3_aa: CASSGGGTEAFF; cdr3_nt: TGTGCCAGCAGTGGGGGGGGCACTGAAGCTTTCTTT
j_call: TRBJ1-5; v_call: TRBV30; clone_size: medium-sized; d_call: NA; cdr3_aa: CAWDIEGPQHF; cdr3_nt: TGTGCCTGGGATATTGAGGGCCCCCAGCATTTT
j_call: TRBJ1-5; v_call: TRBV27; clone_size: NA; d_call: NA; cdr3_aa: CASSLIPGVPKPQHF; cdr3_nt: TGTGCCAGCAGTTTGATCCCGGGGGTCCCTAAGCCCCAGCATTTT
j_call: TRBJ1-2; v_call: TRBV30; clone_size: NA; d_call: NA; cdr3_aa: CAWSIGQPNYGYTF; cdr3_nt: TGTGCCTGGAGTATCGGACAGCCCAACTATGGCTACACCTTC
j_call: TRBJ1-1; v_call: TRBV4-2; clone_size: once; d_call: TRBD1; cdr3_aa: CASSQDYMDRVRAEAFF; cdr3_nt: TGTGCCAGCAGCCAAGATTATATGGACAGGGTTAGAGCTGAAGCTTTCTTT
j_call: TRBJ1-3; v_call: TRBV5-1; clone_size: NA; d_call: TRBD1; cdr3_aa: CASTSGGSGNTIYF; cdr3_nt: TGCGCCAGCACCTCAGGGGGCTCTGGAAACACCATATATTTT
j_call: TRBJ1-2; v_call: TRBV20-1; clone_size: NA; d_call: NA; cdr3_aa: CSAGQKDGYTF; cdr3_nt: TGCAGTGCAGGACAGAAGGATGGCTACACCTTC
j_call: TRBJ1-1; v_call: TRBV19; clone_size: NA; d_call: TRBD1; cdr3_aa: CASSPQGGNTEAFF; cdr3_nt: TGTGCCAGTAGTCCTCAGGGGGGGAACACTGAAGCTTTCTTT
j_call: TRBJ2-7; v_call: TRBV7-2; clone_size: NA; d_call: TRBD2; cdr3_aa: CASSFSLAGPYEQYF; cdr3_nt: TGTGCCAGCAGCTTTTCCCTAGCGGGACCCTACGAGCAGTACTTC
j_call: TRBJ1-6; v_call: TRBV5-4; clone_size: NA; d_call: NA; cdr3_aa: CASSPPGGSPLHF; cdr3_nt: TGTGCCAGCAGCCCCCCGGGGGGTTCACCCCTCCACTTT
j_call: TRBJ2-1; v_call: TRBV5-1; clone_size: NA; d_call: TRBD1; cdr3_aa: CASSSRIRQGPVSYNEQFF; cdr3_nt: TGCGCCAGCAGCTCCCGAATTAGACAGGGTCCGGTATCCTACAATGAGCAGTTCTTC
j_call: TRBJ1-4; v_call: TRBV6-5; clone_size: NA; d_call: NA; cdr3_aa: CASSYSEINEKLFF; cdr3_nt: TGTGCCAGCAGTTACTCGGAGATTAATGAAAAACTGTTTTTT
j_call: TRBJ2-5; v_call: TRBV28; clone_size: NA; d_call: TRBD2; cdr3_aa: CASSPKAGSYYF; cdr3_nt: TGTGCCAGCAGTCCTAAAGCGGGGTCGTATTACTTC
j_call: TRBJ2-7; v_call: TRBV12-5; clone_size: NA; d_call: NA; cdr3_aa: CASGLVLGLKDYEQYF; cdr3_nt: TGTGCTAGTGGTTTGGTACTGGGACTGAAGGACTACGAGCAGTACTTC
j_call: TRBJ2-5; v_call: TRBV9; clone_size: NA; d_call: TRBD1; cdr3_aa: CASSDGTGYQETQYF; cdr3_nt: TGTGCCAGCAGCGACGGGACAGGGTATCAAGAGACCCAGTACTTC
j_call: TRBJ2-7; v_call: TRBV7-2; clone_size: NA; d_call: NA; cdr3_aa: CASSLITGSLGQYF; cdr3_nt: TGTGCCAGCAGCTTAATTACAGGGTCTTTGGGGCAGTACTTC
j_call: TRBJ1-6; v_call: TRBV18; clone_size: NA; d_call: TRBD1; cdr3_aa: CASSLKQGISPLHF; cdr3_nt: TGTGCCAGCTCACTTAAACAGGGGATTTCACCCCTCCACTTT
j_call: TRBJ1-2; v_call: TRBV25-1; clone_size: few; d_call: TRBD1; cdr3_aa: CASSYVGGGYTF; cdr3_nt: TGTGCCAGCAGTTACGTAGGGGGCGGCTACACCTTC
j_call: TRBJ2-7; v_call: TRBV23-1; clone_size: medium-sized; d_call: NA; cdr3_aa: CASSQQYEQYF; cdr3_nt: TGCGCCAGCAGTCAACAGTACGAGCAGTACTTC
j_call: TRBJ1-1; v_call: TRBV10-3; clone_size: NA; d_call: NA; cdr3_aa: CAIRGRGPSTEAFF; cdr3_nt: TGTGCCATCAGGGGGAGGGGCCCGAGCACTGAAGCTTTCTTT
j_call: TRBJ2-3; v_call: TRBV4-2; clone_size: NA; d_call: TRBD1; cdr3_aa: CASSPYRGRSDTQYF; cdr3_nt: TGTGCCAGCAGCCCGTACAGGGGGCGGTCAGATACGCAGTATTTT
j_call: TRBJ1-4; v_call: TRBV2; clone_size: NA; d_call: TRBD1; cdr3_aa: CASSPTGSNEKLFF; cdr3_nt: TGTGCCAGCAGTCCGACAGGGAGTAATGAAAAACTGTTTTTT
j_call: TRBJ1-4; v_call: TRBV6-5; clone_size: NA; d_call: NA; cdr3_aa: CASSYSINEKLFF; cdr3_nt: TGTGCCAGCAGTTACTCCATTAATGAAAAACTGTTTTTT
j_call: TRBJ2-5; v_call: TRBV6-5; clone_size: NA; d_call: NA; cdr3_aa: CASSSGEAQYF; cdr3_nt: TGTGCCAGCAGTTCCGGGGAGGCCCAGTACTTC
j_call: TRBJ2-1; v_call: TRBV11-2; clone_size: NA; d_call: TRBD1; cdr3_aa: CASSFSRTGHANGVFF; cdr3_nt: TGTGCCAGCAGCTTCAGCAGGACAGGTCATGCCAATGGAGTATTCTTC
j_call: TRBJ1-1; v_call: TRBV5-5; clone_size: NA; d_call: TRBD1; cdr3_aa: CASSPAHGTGGRAFF; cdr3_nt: TGTGCCAGCAGCCCCGCTCACGGGACAGGGGGCAGGGCTTTCTTT
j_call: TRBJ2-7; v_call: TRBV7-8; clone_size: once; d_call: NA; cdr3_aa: CASSLVMSKSSYEQYF; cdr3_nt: TGTGCCAGCAGCTTAGTCATGTCTAAAAGCTCCTACGAGCAGTACTTC
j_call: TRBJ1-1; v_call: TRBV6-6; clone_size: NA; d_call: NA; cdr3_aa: CASSYDRVEGVENF; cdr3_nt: TGTGCCAGCAGTTATGATCGGGTTGAGGGAGTGGAAAACTTT
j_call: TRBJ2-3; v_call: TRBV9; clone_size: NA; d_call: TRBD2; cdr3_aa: CASSVEGGGALDTQYF; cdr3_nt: TGTGCCAGCAGCGTAGAGGGCGGGGGGGCCCTAGATACGCAGTATTTT
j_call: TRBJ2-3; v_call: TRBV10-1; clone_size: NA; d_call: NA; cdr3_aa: CASSEQGTDTQYF; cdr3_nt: TGCGCCAGCAGTGAGCAGGGCACAGATACGCAGTATTTT
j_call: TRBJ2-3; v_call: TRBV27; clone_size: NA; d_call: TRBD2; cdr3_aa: CASSPNKLAGTTDTQYF; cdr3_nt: TGTGCCAGCAGCCCAAATAAGCTAGCGGGTACGACAGATACGCAGTATTTT
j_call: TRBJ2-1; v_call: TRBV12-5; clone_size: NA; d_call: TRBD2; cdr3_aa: CASGLARLAGVDNEQFF; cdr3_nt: TGTGCTAGTGGTTTGGCCCGACTAGCGGGGGTTGACAATGAGCAGTTCTTC
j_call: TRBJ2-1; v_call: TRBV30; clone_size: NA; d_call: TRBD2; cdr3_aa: CAWTPSGSNSGEQFF; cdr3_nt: TGTGCCTGGACCCCTAGCGGGAGCAATTCCGGTGAGCAGTTCTTC
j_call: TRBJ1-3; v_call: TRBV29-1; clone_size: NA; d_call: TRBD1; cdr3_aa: CSARQGGGNTIYF; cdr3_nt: TGCAGCGCCCGACAGGGAGGTGGAAACACCATATATTTT
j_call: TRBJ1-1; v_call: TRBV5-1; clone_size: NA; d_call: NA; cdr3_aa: CASSLAVNTEAFF; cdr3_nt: TGCGCCAGCAGCTTGGCAGTGAACACTGAAGCTTTCTTT
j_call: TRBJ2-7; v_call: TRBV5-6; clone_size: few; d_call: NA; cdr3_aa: CASSLDSGEQYF; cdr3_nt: TGTGCCAGCAGCTTAGACAGTGGCGAGCAGTACTTC
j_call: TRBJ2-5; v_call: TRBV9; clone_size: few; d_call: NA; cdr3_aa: CASSNQLGDGETQYF; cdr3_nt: TGTGCCAGCAGCAACCAACTAGGCGATGGTGAGACCCAGTACTTC
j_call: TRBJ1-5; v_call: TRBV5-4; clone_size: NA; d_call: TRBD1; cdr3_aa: CASSRGQGDQPQHF; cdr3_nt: TGTGCCAGCAGTCGAGGACAGGGTGATCAGCCCCAGCATTTT
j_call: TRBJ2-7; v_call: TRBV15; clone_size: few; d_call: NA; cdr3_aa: CATSNSRTYEQYF; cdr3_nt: TGTGCCACCAGCAACTCACGTACCTACGAGCAGTACTTC
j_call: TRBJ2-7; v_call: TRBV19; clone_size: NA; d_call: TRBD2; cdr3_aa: CASSIVAGGPSEAYEQYF; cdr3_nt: TGTGCCAGTAGTATAGTAGCGGGAGGGCCCTCCGAAGCCTACGAGCAGTACTTC
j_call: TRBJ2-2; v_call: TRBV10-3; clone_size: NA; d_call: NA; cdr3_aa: CAISQRVSPNTGELFF; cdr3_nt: TGTGCCATCAGCCAACGGGTGTCCCCTAACACCGGGGAGCTGTTTTTT
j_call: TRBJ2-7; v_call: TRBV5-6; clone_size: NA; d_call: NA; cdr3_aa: CASRSPAGRGYEQYF; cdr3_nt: TGTGCCAGCAGATCCCCCGCGGGCAGGGGATACGAGCAGTACTTC
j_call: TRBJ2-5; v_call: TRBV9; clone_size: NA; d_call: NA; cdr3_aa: CASSPRGGGQETQYF; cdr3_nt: TGTGCCAGCAGCCCCCGGGGAGGGGGTCAAGAGACCCAGTACTTC
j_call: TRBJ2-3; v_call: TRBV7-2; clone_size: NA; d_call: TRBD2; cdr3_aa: CASRIPGGTDTQYF; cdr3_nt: TGTGCCAGCAGAATCCCGGGGGGAACAGATACGCAGTATTTT
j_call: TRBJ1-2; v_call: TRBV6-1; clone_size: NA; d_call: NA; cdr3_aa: CASISVARGGYTF; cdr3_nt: TGTGCCAGCATTAGTGTGGCAAGGGGCGGCTACACCTTC
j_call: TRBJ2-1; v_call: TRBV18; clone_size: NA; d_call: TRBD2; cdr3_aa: CASSQISGRAYNEQFF; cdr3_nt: TGTGCCAGCTCACAGATTAGCGGGAGGGCCTACAATGAGCAGTTCTTC
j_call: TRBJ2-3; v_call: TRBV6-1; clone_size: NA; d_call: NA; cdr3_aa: CASGSATDTQYF; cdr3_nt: TGTGCCAGCGGGAGTGCCACAGATACGCAGTATTTT
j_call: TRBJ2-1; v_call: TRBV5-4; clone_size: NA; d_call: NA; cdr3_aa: CASSYPTMKQFF; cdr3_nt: TGTGCCAGCAGCTACCCGACAATGAAGCAGTTCTTC
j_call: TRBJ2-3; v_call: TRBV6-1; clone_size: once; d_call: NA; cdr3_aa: CASSEARRNTQYF; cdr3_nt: TGTGCCAGCAGTGAAGCGCGGAGAAATACGCAGTATTTT
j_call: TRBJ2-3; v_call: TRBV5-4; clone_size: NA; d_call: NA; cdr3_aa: CASSHREATQYF; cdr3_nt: TGTGCCAGCAGCCACCGGGAAGCCACGCAGTATTTT
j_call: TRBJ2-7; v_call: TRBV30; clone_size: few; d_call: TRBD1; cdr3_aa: CACSPGQNYEQYF; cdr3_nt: TGTGCCTGCTCCCCGGGACAGAACTACGAGCAGTACTTC
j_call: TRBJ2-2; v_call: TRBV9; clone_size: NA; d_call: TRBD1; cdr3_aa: CASSEPRDRNTGELFF; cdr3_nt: TGTGCCAGCAGCGAACCCCGGGACAGAAACACCGGGGAGCTGTTTTTT
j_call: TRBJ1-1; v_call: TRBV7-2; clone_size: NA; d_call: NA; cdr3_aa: CASSRNPLGEDTEAFF; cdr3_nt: TGTGCCAGCAGCCGAAATCCCCTAGGGGAGGACACTGAAGCTTTCTTT